The 9 T cell receptor beta chains below all came from one sample that was sequenced in a study of long-term antiretroviral therapy in people with HIV. The immunoSEQ assay was v3.0, run at survey level. TCRdb's copy holds only in-frame clones and misses some; the assay was immunoSEQ multiplex PCR. The sample has some 28,000 clones; around nine tenths are singletons. The starting material was unsorted PBMCs, obtained 5 to 5.5 years after starting antiretroviral therapy. The receptors derive from a woman between 40 and 55 years old with HIV.

The rearrangement uses TRBV9 and TRBJ1-2; unclear D gene. Germline CDR1 reads SGDLS; CDR2 reads YYNGEE. The CDR3 extends over 15 amino acids. Trimming took off 6 bases at V and 4 bases at J, with 19 bases between the two ends. The CDR3 nucleotides read TGTGCCAGCACCAGACTAGCTGGGCAGATCTATGGCTACACCTTC. It translates to CASTRLAGQIYGYTF.

The chain joins TRBV7-2 to TRBJ2-6; D is unclear. Germline V gene sequence: CDR1 SGHTA, CDR2 FQGNSA. The CDR3 extends over 15 amino acids. The V end was cut by 2 bases, the J end by 0 bases, with 5 bases between. In nucleotides, the CDR3 is TGTGCCAGCAGCTTAAAGTCCTCTGGGGCCAACGTCCTGACTTTC. Protein product: CASSLKSSGANVLTF.

The chain is built from TRBV11-2 and TRBJ2-1; perhaps TRBD2 as D (5 bases). Germline assignment: CDR1 SGHAT and CDR2 FQNNGV. The V gene lost 3 bases and the J gene lost 6 bases, with 15 bases spanning the gap. This CDR3 has 15 residues. The CDR3 DNA follows: TGTGCCAGCAGCTTGGGCCCGGCGAGCGGCAATGAGCAGTTCTTC. It codes for CASSLGPASGNEQFF.

This sequence joins TRBV9 and TRBJ1-1; D may be TRBD1 (5 bases). CDR3 length: 15 amino acids. CDR1 and CDR2 from the germline V gene are SGDLS and YYNGEE. V lost 4 bases and J 4 bases, leaving 17 bases between the germline ends. In nucleotides, the CDR3 is TGTGCCAGCAGCCCCCACCGCCAGGGACCCACTGAAGCTTTCTTT. Translation: CASSPHRQGPTEAFF. The variable domain in full, with the rest retrieved from reference TRBV9 and TRBJ1-1, is DSGVTQTPKHLITATGQRVTLRCSPRSGDLSVYWYQQSLDQGLQFLIQYYNGEERAKGNILERFSAQQFPDLHSELNLSSLELGDSALYFCASSPHRQGPTEAFFGQGTRLTVV.

In nucleotides, the CDR3 is TGTGCCAGCAGTTTCGGACATAATCAGCCCCAGCATTTT. It codes for CASSFGHNQPQHF. V and J are TRBV5-4 and TRBJ1-5; a possible D gene is TRBD1 (5 bases). Trimming removed 5 bases at V and 4 bases at J, with 10 bases between. The CDR3 runs to 13 residues. Looked up from germline, CDR1 is SGHNT and CDR2 is YYREEE (reference sequence).

This rearrangement joins TRBV5-4 to TRBJ2-7; no definite D call. The CDR3 runs to 13 residues. Trimming removed 5 bases at V and 2 bases at J, with 11 bases between. Per germline, CDR1 SGHNT and CDR2 YYREEE (reference sequence). CDR3 nucleotide sequence: TGTGCCAGCAGTTTAGGTTGGGCCTACGAGCAGTACTTC. It is translated as CASSLGWAYEQYF.

The chain employs TRBV10-2 and TRBJ1-5, with no clear D. Trimming pared 5 bases from V and 5 bases from J, leaving 10 bases between. This CDR3 contains 13 residues. Germline assignment: CDR1 WSHSY and CDR2 SAAADI. CDR3 DNA: TGCGCCAGCAGTACGGGCCCGTATCAGCCCCAGCATTTT. Its protein product is CASSTGPYQPQHF.

CDR3 region: CASAGETQYF. The CDR3 bases are TGTGCCAGCGCAGGGGAGACCCAGTACTTC. The rearrangement joins TRBV7-8 to TRBJ2-5, with D maybe TRBD1 (5 bases). The CDR3 spans 10 residues. Per the germline V gene, CDR1 is SGHVS and CDR2 is FQNEAQ. Trimming removed 8 bases at V and 5 bases at J, with 6 bases between.

The rearrangement links TRBV27 to TRBJ2-1; 16 bases fit TRBD2. With V trimmed by 1 base and J by 8 bases, 2 bases remained unmatched. From germline, CDR1 is MNHEY and CDR2 SMNVEV (reference sequence). The CDR3 contains 16 residues. CDR3 residues: CASSLLGLAGGYEQFF. CDR3 coding DNA: TGTGCCAGCAGTTTATTGGGACTAGCGGGAGGGTATGAGCAGTTCTTC.